This T cell receptor beta chain originates from a study of OX40 agonist ivuxolimab in advanced cancers. Background on the study: The study treated patients with ivuxolimab, an agonistic anti-OX40 (CD134) antibody. One patient with hepatocellular carcinoma and two with cutaneous melanoma, three in all, had partial responses.

Sequencing used immunoSEQ multiplex PCR; TCRdb keeps in-frame clones, though not all of them. Among approximately 77,000 clones listed, about nine tenths were seen once. CDR1 is SGDLS, CDR2 YYNGEE, per germline. Deletions cut 6 bases from V and 5 bases from J, with 18 bases between. The CDR3 is made up of 15 amino acids. A history of autoimmune disease or systemic immunosuppression excluded patients. Researchers took blood at baseline, on cycle 4 day 1, and on cycle 7 day 1. The chain employs TRBV9 and TRBJ2-1; D is uncertain. The sample here was CD4+ or CD8+ T cells sorted from blood, taken in a trial of the OX40 agonist ivuxolimab. This receptor was identified in an adult with an advanced solid tumor such as melanoma, head and neck, liver or kidney cancer. The CDR3, as DNA: TGTGCCAGCACCGCAGCCGGGCGCGCGAACAATGAGCAGTTCTTC. Amino acid sequence: CASTAAGRANNEQFF.